This is a list of T cell receptor beta chains from one sample in a study of vaccination and CD4 T cells after COVID-19. No antigen has been assigned to these receptors. MiXCR, applied by TCRdb to the PCR reads, yields one record per CDR3 protein. The sample records 5,500 to 8,000 distinct CDR3 sequences, 55% to 80% being singletons. Sequenced material: CD4+ T cells from blood, cultured in vitro. The source of these receptors is a human donor who had recovered from COVID-19. The CDR3 runs from the conserved cysteine through the conserved F or W. Each record gives: D gene, V gene, clone size, J gene, CDR3 protein, CDR3 DNA. D genes are given only for firm matches. Clone sizes are given selectively: once, few, many, or a class where the clone is expanded.

-	TRBV7-2	-	TRBJ1-2	CASSLGLDGGGYTF	TGTGCCAGCAGCTTGGGGCTAGATGGAGGTGGCTACACCTTC
-	TRBV27	-	TRBJ1-5	CASRGGTVSNQPQHF	TGTGCCAGCAGGGGTGGGACTGTGAGCAATCAGCCCCAGCATTTT
-	TRBV11-2	-	TRBJ2-5	CASSLSVRETQYF	TGTGCCAGCAGCTTATCGGTCCGGGAGACCCAGTACTTC
-	TRBV20-1	few	TRBJ2-1	CSAFPYALSSYNEQFF	TGCAGTGCTTTCCCCTATGCGCTGAGCTCCTACAATGAGCAGTTCTTC
-	TRBV11-2	-	TRBJ1-1	CASSLDRMEIVFF	TGTGCCAGCAGCTTAGATCGGATGGAGATTGTTTTCTTT
TRBD2	TRBV20-1	-	TRBJ2-1	CSARAGGEIYNEQFF	TGCAGTGCTAGAGCCGGGGGGGAGATCTACAATGAGCAGTTCTTC
-	TRBV6-5	-	TRBJ2-5	CASSYYRNFQETQYF	TGTGCCAGCAGTTACTATCGGAACTTCCAAGAGACCCAGTACTTC
-	TRBV27	-	TRBJ1-5	CASSPGHLFGNQPQHF	TGTGCCAGCAGCCCCGGGCACTTATTCGGCAATCAGCCCCAGCATTTT
-	TRBV27	-	TRBJ2-7	CATRGRGNYSYEQYF	TGTGCCACCCGGGGAAGGGGTAATTACTCCTACGAGCAGTACTTC
TRBD2	TRBV20-1	-	TRBJ2-3	CSVRGSGGYTQYF	TGCAGTGTTAGAGGTAGCGGGGGCTATACGCAGTATTTT
TRBD2	TRBV6-1	-	TRBJ2-5	CASSLGLAGGFETQYF	TGTGCCAGCAGCCTGGGACTAGCGGGAGGTTTCGAGACCCAGTACTTC
TRBD1	TRBV7-2	medium-sized	TRBJ2-7	CASSPGGSQGEQYF	TGTGCCAGCAGCCCAGGGGGCAGCCAGGGCGAGCAGTACTTC
-	TRBV28	medium-sized	TRBJ2-7	CASRAPTSLYEQYF	TGTGCCAGCAGGGCCCCCACCAGTCTTTACGAGCAGTACTTC
TRBD1	TRBV6-5	-	TRBJ2-7	CASSYSSQGAPGQYF	TGTGCCAGCAGTTACTCGTCACAGGGGGCGCCAGGGCAGTACTTC
-	TRBV7-3	-	TRBJ2-3	CASSLSSGDTQYF	TGTGCCAGCAGCTTAAGCAGCGGAGATACGCAGTATTTT
-	TRBV20-1	few	TRBJ1-3	CSARVGGDGNTIYF	TGCAGTGCTAGAGTTGGGGGGGATGGAAACACCATATATTTT
-	TRBV9	-	TRBJ2-3	CASSETGPRWGTDTQYF	TGTGCCAGCAGCGAGACGGGACCCCGGTGGGGCACAGATACGCAGTATTTT
-	TRBV6-1	few	TRBJ2-5	CASTERASGTQYF	TGTGCCAGCACCGAAAGGGCTAGTGGGACCCAGTACTTC
TRBD2	TRBV20-1	-	TRBJ2-7	CSARVGSLSGKSKGQYF	TGCAGTGCTAGGGTTGGGTCACTAAGCGGGAAGTCGAAGGGGCAGTACTTC
-	TRBV24-1	-	TRBJ2-3	CATSWGDTQYF	TGTGCCACCAGTTGGGGAGATACGCAGTATTTT
-	TRBV20-1	-	TRBJ1-1	CRARKGQNTEAFF	TGCAGAGCCCGGAAAGGTCAGAACACTGAAGCTTTCTTT
TRBD2	TRBV20-1	-	TRBJ2-3	CSAGMTSGATDTQYF	TGCAGTGCTGGTATGACTAGCGGGGCCACAGATACGCAGTATTTT
-	TRBV19	medium-sized	TRBJ1-5	CASSLRDSNQPQHF	TGTGCCAGTAGTCTCAGGGATAGCAATCAGCCCCAGCATTTT
TRBD2	TRBV7-7	-	TRBJ2-5	CALHGGGKETQYF	TGTGCTCTCCATGGGGGAGGGAAAGAGACCCAGTACTTC
TRBD2	TRBV19	few	TRBJ2-1	CASTLAGGPDNEQFF	TGTGCCAGTACACTAGCGGGAGGGCCCGACAATGAGCAGTTCTTC
-	TRBV11-2	once	TRBJ2-7	CASSKDVLSYEQYF	TGTGCCAGCAGCAAGGACGTTTTGTCCTACGAGCAGTACTTC
TRBD1	TRBV6-5	-	TRBJ1-2	CASSYRQGAGGYTF	TGTGCCAGCAGTTACCGACAGGGGGCGGGAGGCTACACCTTC
-	TRBV28	-	TRBJ1-5	CASSPIQYSQHF	TGTGCCAGCAGCCCCATCCAGTACTCCCAGCATTTT
-	TRBV6-5	-	TRBJ1-1	CASSYVGQSEAFF	TGTGCCAGCAGTTACGTAGGACAGAGCGAAGCTTTCTTT
TRBD2	TRBV30	-	TRBJ2-1	CAWSVIGTSLFF	TGTGCCTGGAGTGTGATCGGGACTAGTCTGTTCTTC
-	TRBV19	large	TRBJ1-5	CASSIKGSSNQPQHF	TGTGCCAGTAGTATTAAAGGAAGTAGCAATCAGCCCCAGCATTTT
-	TRBV2	once	TRBJ1-2	CASTREAGYGYTF	TGTGCCAGCACTAGAGAGGCAGGCTATGGCTACACCTTC
-	TRBV30	-	TRBJ2-7	CAWSGGLSSYEQYF	TGTGCCTGGAGTGGAGGTCTTAGCTCCTACGAGCAGTACTTC
TRBD2	TRBV19	few	TRBJ2-1	CASRGLAGDGGAF	TGTGCCAGTAGAGGACTAGCGGGAGACGGCGGCGCGTTC
-	TRBV20-1	-	TRBJ2-1	CSAFLRENEQFF	TGCAGTGCTTTTTTGAGAGAGAATGAGCAGTTCTTC
-	TRBV12-3/TRBV12-4	-	TRBJ1-5	CASSLDSNQPQHF	TGTGCCAGCAGTTTGGACAGCAATCAGCCCCAGCATTTT
TRBD1	TRBV20-1	-	TRBJ2-1	CSARVFGGTGDNEQFF	TGCAGTGCTAGAGTTTTTGGCGGGACAGGGGACAATGAGCAGTTCTTC
-	TRBV30	once	TRBJ1-2	CAWSEQGYGYTF	TGTGCCTGGAGCGAACAGGGATATGGCTACACCTTC
-	TRBV29-1	-	TRBJ1-4	CSVVQTCGFF	TGCAGCGTTGTACAGACCTGTGGGTTTTTT
-	TRBV28	-	TRBJ1-6	CASSLSGRTNSPLHF	TGTGCCAGCAGTTTATCAGGACGGACTAATTCACCCCTCCACTTT
-	TRBV20-1	-	TRBJ1-5	CSARVLGAGNQPQHF	TGCAGTGCTCGGGTCCTGGGGGCTGGGAATCAGCCCCAGCATTTT
TRBD2	TRBV27	-	TRBJ2-1	CASSPREGSYNEQFF	TGTGCCAGCAGTCCCAGGGAGGGCTCCTACAATGAGCAGTTCTTC
-	TRBV18	-	TRBJ1-1	CASSRTAQTDTEAFF	TGTGCCAGCTCACGAACGGCTCAAACGGACACTGAAGCTTTCTTT
-	TRBV27	-	TRBJ1-2	CASGAVYGYTF	TGTGCCAGCGGGGCGGTTTATGGCTACACCTTC
-	TRBV7-2	-	TRBJ2-7	CASSLLGGSYEQYF	TGTGCCAGCAGCTTACTAGGGGGCTCCTACGAGCAGTACTTC